This TCR beta chain was recovered during a study of blood T cell repertoires in COVID-19. Study details: Some COVID-19 samples were acute and others convalescent; all came from the United States, Italy and Spain. PBMCs, B-cell-depleted T cells, or T cells were the source of the cDNA or gDNA that made up the material.

Original processing methods: Reference gene primer amplification gave nucleated cell count estimates. Repertoires were generated with immunoSEQ multiplex PCR, while TCRdb's copy carries only in-frame clones and drops some. V, J and clone size were drawn from that table, and D and trimming were deduced from the DNA. The sample has 240,000 or so clones, approximately 84% seen once. Trimming left V 1 base short and J 3 bases short, with 10 bases between. The CDR3 length is 14 residues. Germline CDR1 is SGHNT and CDR2 is YYREEE (reference sequence). The sequencing input was peripheral blood. The chain employs TRBV5-4 and TRBJ1-1; no definite D call. The TCR sequence derives from an elderly woman with acute or convalescent COVID-19. The CDR3 loop reads CASSLRRSDTEAFF. The CDR3 bases are TGTGCCAGCAGCTTGCGCAGGTCCGACACTGAAGCTTTCTTT.